The clone carrying this TCR beta chain was picked up a small number of times. Authors' data handling: Using reference gene primer amplification, nucleated cell counts were estimated. This table comes from immunoSEQ multiplex PCR, and its TCRdb copy is limited to in-frame clones, with some not included. Clone size and V and J calls were adopted from that table, with D and trimming inferred from the DNA. The data contain some 41,000 clones, nearly 90% of them singletons. The record originates from a study of blood T cell repertoires in COVID-19. Study information: Sites in the United States, Italy and Spain provided acute and convalescent COVID-19 samples. T cells, B-cell-depleted T cells, or PBMCs supplied cDNA or gDNA.

This CDR3 has 15 amino acids. Germline-derived CDR1 and CDR2 are MNHEY and SMNVEV (reference sequence). The V end was cut by 5 bases, the J end by 1 base, with 14 bases between. The TCR was taken from a man aged 60 to 75 with active COVID-19. Sequencing used peripheral blood. This sequence joins TRBV27 and TRBJ2-5; a weak D match, TRBD1 (6 bases). The CDR3 DNA reads TGTGCCAGCAGTAACCGGGACACATTCCAAGAGACCCAGTACTTC. Encoded protein: CASSNRDTFQETQYF.